The next 29 T cell receptor beta chains were all read from a single sample in a study of OX40 agonist ivuxolimab in advanced cancers. Clones were read by immunoSEQ multiplex PCR, and TCRdb kept only the in-frame ones, dropping some. The table has more than 65,000 clones, 70% to 90% seen once. The specimen was CD4+ or CD8+ T cells sorted from blood, collected in a trial of the OX40 agonist ivuxolimab. Receptor source: an adult with an advanced solid tumor such as melanoma, head and neck, liver or kidney cancer.

CDR3 nucleotides: TGTGCCAGCAGTGAACCCGACATGTTATCCTACAATGAGCAGTTCTTC. Encoded protein: CASSEPDMLSYNEQFF. The chain combines TRBV27 with TRBJ2-1, with no clear D. Trimming removed 5 bases from V and 1 base from J, with 15 bases in between. The CDR3 consists of 16 residues. Germline lookup yields CDR1 MNHEY and CDR2 SMNVEV (reference sequence).

This clone was detected only a few times. The chain combines TRBV6-5 with TRBJ1-1; TRBD1 aligns across 8 bases. The CDR3 length is 14 residues. The junction had 2 bases not matched to a gene; V was cut back by 1 base and J by 4 bases. CDR1 and CDR2 from the germline V gene are MNHEY and SVGAGI. CDR3 loop: CASSYLTGVTEAFF. The CDR3 nucleotides are TGTGCCAGCAGTTACTTGACAGGGGTCACTGAAGCTTTCTTT.

The rearrangement joins TRBV2 to TRBJ1-2; 8 bases line up with TRBD1. This CDR3 has 14 residues. Losses at the gene ends were 6 bases for V and 5 bases for J; bases not matched to a gene: 8. Germline V CDR1 and CDR2: SNHLY, FYNNEI. The CDR3 DNA is TGTGCCAGCAGCGCGGACAGGGCGAGGTATGGCTACACCTTC. It is translated as CASSADRARYGYTF.

The genes are TRBV30 and TRBJ2-1, with TRBD1 matching over 9 bases. Trimming took 7 bases from V and 4 from J; bases not matched to a gene: 5. This CDR3 has 13 residues. Germline V CDR1 and CDR2: GTSNPN, SVGIG (reference sequence). The CDR3 DNA follows: TGTGCCTTCGACAGGGGGTCGTACAATGAGCAGTTCTTC. It specifies CAFDRGSYNEQFF.

The V call is TRBV6-5, the J call TRBJ1-2; 8 nucleotides align to TRBD1. With 4 bases clipped from V and 9 bases from J, the junction kept 4 bases outside the gene matches. The CDR3 spans 12 residues. Germline loops: CDR1 MNHEY, CDR2 SVGAGI. The CDR3 region has the DNA TGTGCCAGCAGTTTCGACAGGGGAAGCTACACCTTC. Amino acids: CASSFDRGSYTF.

This chain uses TRBV6-6 with TRBJ2-7, with 10 bases matching TRBD1. With 2 bases clipped from V and 4 bases from J, the junction kept 5 bases outside the gene matches. This CDR3 region has 15 residues. Per germline, CDR1 MNHNY and CDR2 SVGAGI (reference sequence). This chain's CDR3 is CASSYHGTGAYEQYF. CDR3 coding DNA: TGTGCCAGCAGTTACCACGGGACAGGGGCGTACGAGCAGTACTTC.

V and J are TRBV7-9 and TRBJ1-4; TRBD1 is a possible D gene (6 bases). The CDR3 runs 16 residues. Germline values: CDR1 SEHNR, CDR2 FQNEAQ (reference sequence). V gave up 3 bases and J gave up 10 bases, with 21 bases separating them. CDR3 nucleotide sequence: TGTGCCAGCAGCTTCCCCCGGGCAGGGGAGGATGCAAAACTGTTTTTT. It is translated as CASSFPRAGEDAKLFF. Filled out from reference TRBV7-9 and TRBJ1-4, the complete variable domain reads DTGVSQNPRHKITKRGQNVTFRCDPISEHNRLYWYRQTLGQGPEFLTYFQNEAQLEKSRLLSDRFSAERPKGSFSTLEIQRTEQGDSAMYLCASSFPRAGEDAKLFFGSGTQLSVL.

This chain uses TRBV7-9 with TRBJ1-3; a possible D gene is TRBD1 (6 bases). This CDR3 spans 16 amino acids. V dropped 8 bases and J dropped 0 bases, with 17 bases sitting between them. Germline loops: CDR1 SEHNR, CDR2 FQNEAQ (reference sequence). The CDR3 loop reads CASGWGAGRSGNTIYF. CDR3 nucleotide sequence: TGTGCCAGCGGCTGGGGGGCAGGCCGCTCTGGAAACACCATATATTTT.

This clone was detected once. V and J are TRBV5-5 and TRBJ2-7, with unresolved D. Trimming took off 4 bases at V and 0 bases at J, with 17 bases between the two ends. This CDR3 spans 16 amino acids. CDR1 is SGHKS and CDR2 is YYEKEE in the germline V gene (reference sequence). CDR3 protein: CASSEIRRSSSYEQYF. The DNA of the CDR3 is TGTGCCAGCAGCGAAATTAGACGGTCCAGCTCCTACGAGCAGTACTTC.

The chain has TRBV7-2 and TRBJ1-1; no reliable D call. CDR1 and CDR2 from the germline V gene are SGHTA and FQGNSA. CDR3 size: 12 residues. V was cut by 4 bases and J by 7 bases, with 10 bases left in between. The CDR3 spells CASSSSYSEAFF. The CDR3 nucleotides read TGTGCCAGCAGCTCTTCCTACAGTGAAGCTTTCTTT.

V and J are TRBV2 and TRBJ1-3; no clear D gene. CDR3 length: 16 residues. Germline V gene sequence: CDR1 SNHLY, CDR2 FYNNEI. Trimming removed 0 bases from V and 2 bases from J, with 11 bases in between. DNA of the CDR3: TGTGCCAGCAGTGAAGCGGCGGCAATAGCTGGAAACACCATATATTTT. It codes for CASSEAAAIAGNTIYF.

V usage is TRBV5-1 and J usage is TRBJ2-2; maybe TRBD2 (6 bases). V was clipped by 4 bases and J by 5 bases, with 18 bases between them. The CDR3 has 16 residues. From germline, CDR1 is SGHRS and CDR2 YFSETQ. The CDR3 coding sequence is TGCGCCAGCAGCGGGGGGACTGACCTCGGTACCGGGGAGCTGTTTTTT. Its translation is CASSGGTDLGTGELFF.

The CDR3 loop is CASSLEAQPQETQYF. CDR3 nucleotides: TGTGCCAGCAGCTTAGAGGCTCAGCCGCAAGAGACCCAGTACTTC. V gene TRBV7-2 combines with J gene TRBJ2-5; D not resolved. Trimming left V 1 base short and J 2 bases short, with 11 bases between. The CDR3 totals 15 residues. Per the germline V gene, CDR1 is SGHTA and CDR2 is FQGNSA.

The chain has TRBV2 and TRBJ2-5; maybe TRBD1 (5 bases). The closer fit of TRBJ2-7 to the DNA end suggests the J call may be wrong. The germline V gene has CDR1 SNHLY and CDR2 FYNNEI. The CDR3 consists of 14 residues. The CDR3 region is CASSEGGRSYEQYF. Here the CDR3 DNA reads TGTGCCAGCAGTGAAGGGGGCAGGAGCTACGAGCAGTACTTC.

This clone was recorded once. This chain connects TRBV7-2 to TRBJ1-2, with D uncertain. V gave up 5 bases and J gave up 2 bases, with 9 bases separating them. The CDR3 sequence is 13 residues long. Germline lookup yields CDR1 SGHTA and CDR2 FQGNSA. CDR3 loop: CASSLSRNYGYTF. Here the CDR3 DNA reads TGTGCCAGCAGCCTATCCAGGAACTATGGCTACACCTTC.

This sequence joins TRBV15 and TRBJ2-1, with 7 nucleotides matching TRBD1. Germline V gives CDR1 LNHNV, CDR2 YYDKDF (reference sequence). V shed 0 bases, J shed 2 bases, and the junction held 13 bases outside the gene matches. This CDR3 has 19 amino acids. CDR3 sequence (DNA): TGTGCCACCAGCAGAGATCCAACAGGGGCTTCCTTTCCCTACAATGAGCAGTTCTTC. Amino acid sequence: CATSRDPTGASFPYNEQFF.

The chain is built from TRBV10-3 and TRBJ1-1; a weak D match, TRBD1 (5 bases). V was shortened by 3 bases and J by 2 bases, with 13 bases between the two germline ends. This CDR3 region has 15 residues. In germline, CDR1 is ENHRY, CDR2 SYGVKD. The CDR3 protein is CAISDRAGSNTEAFF. The CDR3, as DNA: TGTGCCATCAGTGACAGGGCAGGGAGCAACACTGAAGCTTTCTTT.

The J gene is TRBJ1-1, the V gene TRBV5-4; D may be TRBD1 (6 bases). The germline V and J ends were trimmed by 5 bases and 2 bases, with 13 bases remaining between them. CDR1 SGHNT and CDR2 YYREEE come from the germline V gene (reference sequence). The CDR3 is 14 amino acids. The CDR3 reads CASRGGQSNTEAFF. For the CDR3, the DNA is TGTGCCAGCAGGGGAGGACAGTCCAACACTGAAGCTTTCTTT.

The chain joins TRBV20-1 to TRBJ1-4; no clear D. V was clipped by 3 bases and J by 6 bases, with 5 bases between them. The CDR3 runs to 11 residues. Germline CDR1 DFQATT, CDR2 SNEGSKA (reference sequence). CDR3 in DNA: TGCAGTGCTAGTGGAGATGAAAAACTGTTTTTT. This codes for CSASGDEKLFF.

The J gene is TRBJ1-6, the V gene TRBV4-1; 7 nucleotides line up with TRBD1. The J segment lost 4 bases and the V segment lost 1 base, leaving 7 bases of the junction unmatched. The CDR3 is 17 amino acids. Germline V gene sequence: CDR1 MGHRA, CDR2 YSYEKL. CDR3 in DNA: TGCGCCAGCAGCCAAGGGAGAGCAGGGGGATATAATTCACCCCTCCACTTT. Translation: CASSQGRAGGYNSPLHF.

The chain uses TRBV5-1 and TRBJ2-3; D may match TRBD1 or TRBD2 (5 bases each). Per the germline V gene, CDR1 is SGHRS and CDR2 is YFSETQ. V dropped 4 bases and J dropped 2 bases, with 17 bases sitting between them. CDR3 length: 16 residues. The CDR3 spells CASSPFDSGYTDTQYF. CDR3 sequence (DNA): TGCGCCAGCAGCCCCTTCGACAGCGGATACACAGATACGCAGTATTTT.

The rearrangement joins TRBV4-1 to TRBJ2-5; 10 bases line up with TRBD2. The J call is doubtful: the DNA matches TRBJ2-7 better. CDR1 and CDR2 (germline): MGHRA, YSYEKL. This CDR3 is built from 18 residues. In DNA, the CDR3 is TGCGCCAGCAGCCAAGAATTAAGCGGGAGGGCGGTTTTCTACGAGCAGTACTTC. Its translation: CASSQELSGRAVFYEQYF.

This chain joins TRBV5-1 and TRBJ1-2; D call uncertain. Trimming stripped 4 bases from V and 4 bases from J, with 11 bases between. This CDR3 has 13 residues. Germline V gene sequence: CDR1 SGHRS, CDR2 YFSETQ. The CDR3 sequence is CASSEPEGYGYTF. Here the CDR3 DNA reads TGCGCCAGCAGCGAGCCGGAGGGCTATGGCTACACCTTC.

J is TRBJ1-4 and V is TRBV11-2, with D uncertain. This CDR3 comprises 13 residues. Germline V gene sequence: CDR1 SGHAT, CDR2 FQNNGV. Trimming shortened V by 8 bases and J by 7 bases, and 14 bases separated the two germline ends. The DNA of the CDR3 is TGTGCCAGCGCCGGAAGGGCCGTTGAAAAACTGTTTTTT. Its protein is CASAGRAVEKLFF.

The chain is built from TRBV7-2 and TRBJ1-3, with unresolved D. CDR3 length: 16 amino acids. Germline V gene sequence: CDR1 SGHTA, CDR2 FQGNSA. Trimming cost V 1 base and J 4 bases, with 14 bases left between them. The CDR3 sequence is CASSLVSLTEGNTIYF. The CDR3 DNA reads as TGTGCCAGCAGCTTAGTCTCTCTGACCGAAGGAAACACCATATATTTT.

The V call is TRBV19, the J call TRBJ2-1; tentatively, D is TRBD1 (7 bases). The germline V gene has CDR1 LNHDA and CDR2 SQIVND (reference sequence). Trimming took 3 bases from V and 7 from J, leaving 13 bases between them. This CDR3 contains 14 residues. Written as DNA, the CDR3 is TGTGCCAGTAGTATTGGGGCAGGGGGGAATGAGCAGTTCTTC. Protein sequence: CASSIGAGGNEQFF.

The chain couples TRBV19 to TRBJ2-3; tentatively, D is TRBD2 (6 bases). V lost 5 bases, J lost 0 bases, and 15 bases lay in between. The CDR3 extends over 16 amino acids. The germline V gene has CDR1 LNHDA and CDR2 SQIVND (reference sequence). CDR3 residues: CASSLRDFQSTDTQYF. In DNA, the CDR3 is TGTGCCAGTAGTCTCCGGGACTTCCAAAGCACAGATACGCAGTATTTT.

The chain carries TRBV5-6 and TRBJ1-1, with a tentative D call TRBD1 (6 bases). This CDR3 contains 13 residues. Germline CDR1 and CDR2: SGHDT and YYEEEE. V was clipped by 0 bases and J by 11 bases, with 14 bases between them. The CDR3 nucleotides are TGTGCCAGCAGCTTGGGTGGGGGCGCGCGGGCTTTCTTT. It specifies CASSLGGGARAFF.

Comments on this clone: One junction end does not reproduce the germline sequence, and a read error may be involved. The V and J genes are TRBV2 and TRBJ1-2; unclear D gene. Germline-derived CDR1 and CDR2 are SNHLY and FYNNEI. The CDR3 spans 13 residues. CDR3 bases: TGTGCCAGCAGCGAAGCAAGTACCGATGGCTACACCTTC. Protein sequence: CASSEASTDGYTF.